The rows below give T cell receptor beta chains drawn from one sample of a study of T-cell reconstitution after alpha-beta-depleted transplantation in children. TCRdb re-analysed the PCR reads in MiXCR, keeping a single row per CDR3 protein. Altogether some 840,000 distinct CDR3 sequences are present, 15% to 20% being singletons, with the ten largest covering roughly 5%. This material consisted of PBMCs, mostly from graft donor cells, taken 360 days after TCRalphabeta/CD19-depleted stem cell transplant. The origin of the receptors is a male patient between 10 and 17 years old who had a stem cell transplant for acute lymphoblastic leukemia, so the T cells may come from the graft donor. Both conserved end residues are part of each CDR3.

J: TRBJ2-3; V: TRBV7-8; CDR3: CASSSGQGYTDTQYF
J: TRBJ2-1; V: TRBV11-3; CDR3: CASSLVQGPVSYNEQFF
J: TRBJ2-1; V: TRBV23-1; CDR3: CASSQPGTPAINEQFF
J: TRBJ2-3; V: TRBV6-4; CDR3: CASSDSRISTDTQYF
J: TRBJ2-1; V: TRBV7-3; CDR3: CASSSTGLAGSYEQFF
J: TRBJ2-3; V: TRBV29-1; CDR3: CSVEGTTRGETDTQYF
J: TRBJ2-3; V: TRBV30; CDR3: CAWSVRMGTDTQYF
J: TRBJ2-3; V: TRBV7-9; CDR3: CASSYRLAGLRTDTQYF
J: TRBJ2-3; V: TRBV27; CDR3: CASSRPFREITDTQYF
J: TRBJ1-4; V: TRBV18; CDR3: CASSPGAGKLFF
J: TRBJ2-5; V: TRBV9; CDR3: CASSAQFRPQETQYF
J: TRBJ1-1; V: TRBV28; CDR3: CASSLRLHWDTEAFF
J: TRBJ2-7; V: TRBV28; CDR3: CASSWGRDALYEQYF
J: TRBJ2-5; V: TRBV7-9; CDR3: CASRPRQGAGGETQYF
J: TRBJ2-2; V: TRBV29-1; CDR3: CSGASYTGELFF
J: TRBJ2-5; V: TRBV4-1; CDR3: CASSRPGEKAQYF
J: TRBJ2-6; V: TRBV29-1; CDR3: CSVLGSDGANVLTF
J: TRBJ2-1; V: TRBV5-4; CDR3: CASSPTESSYNEQFF
J: TRBJ2-3; V: TRBV5-1; CDR3: CASSLDLTTDTQYF
J: TRBJ2-1; V: TRBV11-3; CDR3: CASSLEAGTAYNEQFF
J: TRBJ2-7; V: TRBV21-1; CDR3: CASSNPGQALYEQYF
J: TRBJ1-1; V: TRBV5-1; CDR3: CASSLAVSTEAFF
J: TRBJ2-5; V: TRBV7-9; CDR3: CASSLAVMAYKETQYF
J: TRBJ1-1; V: TRBV14; CDR3: CASSHRTGFETEAFF
J: TRBJ1-3; V: TRBV5-1; CDR3: CASSRTGGNSGNTIYF
J: TRBJ2-7; V: TRBV4-1; CDR3: CASSQDSTGTSYEQYF
J: TRBJ1-6; V: TRBV12-3/TRBV12-4; CDR3: CASSLARAVAYNSPLHF
J: TRBJ2-1; V: TRBV9; CDR3: CASSARDRLLIYNEQFF
J: TRBJ1-4; V: TRBV20-1; CDR3: CSAFRQGATVGVDEKLFF
J: TRBJ2-3; V: TRBV14; CDR3: CASAPPGLRGDTQYF
J: TRBJ2-1; V: TRBV20-1; CDR3: CSAGGPSTRNNEQFF
J: TRBJ2-7; V: TRBV5-5; CDR3: CASSLPGAAYEQYF
J: TRBJ1-5; V: TRBV12-3/TRBV12-4; CDR3: CASSLAQSYGQPQHF
J: TRBJ2-7; V: TRBV27; CDR3: CASSLISGSPVYEQYF
J: TRBJ2-7; V: TRBV7-9; CDR3: CASSPNGAGYEQYF
J: TRBJ2-7; V: TRBV3-1; CDR3: CACSLGTSGRASLIEQYF
J: TRBJ1-1; V: TRBV19; CDR3: CASILKTGNTEAFF
J: TRBJ2-1; V: TRBV2; CDR3: CASGQGDEQFF
J: TRBJ2-2; V: TRBV6-2/TRBV6-3; CDR3: CASSYYRALTGELFF